The present entry profiles one TCR beta chain with its context. This record comes from a study of blood T cell repertoires in COVID-19. Study in general: Material from acute and convalescent COVID-19 was sourced from the United States, Italy and Spain. T cells, B-cell-depleted T cells, or PBMCs provided the cDNA or gDNA that served as material.

The authors' processing: Nucleated cell counts were estimated from reference gene primer amplification. Profiling relied on immunoSEQ multiplex PCR, and the TCRdb table lists in-frame clones only, not all of them. V and J calls and clone size are given by that table; D and trimming were obtained from the DNA. Counted here are tens of thousands of clones, roughly 84% occurring once; the ten biggest clones make up roughly 6%. The length of the CDR3 is 16 residues. V was clipped by 3 bases and J by 3 bases; unmatched bases: 10. CDR1 and CDR2 (germline): LGHDT, YNNKEL (reference sequence). The chain has TRBV3-1 (or the pseudogene TRBV3-2) and TRBJ2-7; 8 bases are shared with TRBD2. The clonotype comes from a woman between 55 and 75 years old with acute or convalescent COVID-19. Sequenced sample: peripheral blood. The CDR3 reads CASSHAGTRRFYEQYF. CDR3 nucleotide sequence: TGTGCCAGCAGCCATGCCGGGACTAGAAGATTCTACGAGCAGTACTTC.